This T cell receptor beta chain appears in the sequencing data of a study of T cells after yellow fever vaccination. Study-wide background: Fractions of limited cellularity were prepared by means of SMART-Seq v4 Ultra Low Input.

They built TCR cDNA with 5'RACE template switching, a step that put in a universal primer site and UMIs. TCRdb re-derived calls from the 5' RACE reads in MiXCR, one entry per CDR3 protein. The repertoire holds 150,000 or so distinct CDR3 sequences, roughly 8.8% seen once, with approximately 35% in the top ten. Germline CDR1 and CDR2: MNHEY and SMNVEV (reference sequence). Germline trimming cut 8 bases from V and 6 bases from J; bases unmatched to any gene: 4. The CDR3 length is 12 residues. The table lists this clonotype with a few counts. This TCR was sampled from a man in his late teens or twenties who received the YFV17D yellow fever vaccine. The sequenced sample was CD8+ T cells sorted from PBMCs, obtained 45 days after the yellow fever booster vaccination. The chain carries TRBV27 and TRBJ2-7; 10 positions match TRBD1. In DNA form, the CDR3 reads TGTGCCAGCGGGACAGGGGTCAGCGAGCAGTACGTC. It translates to CASGTGVSEQYV.